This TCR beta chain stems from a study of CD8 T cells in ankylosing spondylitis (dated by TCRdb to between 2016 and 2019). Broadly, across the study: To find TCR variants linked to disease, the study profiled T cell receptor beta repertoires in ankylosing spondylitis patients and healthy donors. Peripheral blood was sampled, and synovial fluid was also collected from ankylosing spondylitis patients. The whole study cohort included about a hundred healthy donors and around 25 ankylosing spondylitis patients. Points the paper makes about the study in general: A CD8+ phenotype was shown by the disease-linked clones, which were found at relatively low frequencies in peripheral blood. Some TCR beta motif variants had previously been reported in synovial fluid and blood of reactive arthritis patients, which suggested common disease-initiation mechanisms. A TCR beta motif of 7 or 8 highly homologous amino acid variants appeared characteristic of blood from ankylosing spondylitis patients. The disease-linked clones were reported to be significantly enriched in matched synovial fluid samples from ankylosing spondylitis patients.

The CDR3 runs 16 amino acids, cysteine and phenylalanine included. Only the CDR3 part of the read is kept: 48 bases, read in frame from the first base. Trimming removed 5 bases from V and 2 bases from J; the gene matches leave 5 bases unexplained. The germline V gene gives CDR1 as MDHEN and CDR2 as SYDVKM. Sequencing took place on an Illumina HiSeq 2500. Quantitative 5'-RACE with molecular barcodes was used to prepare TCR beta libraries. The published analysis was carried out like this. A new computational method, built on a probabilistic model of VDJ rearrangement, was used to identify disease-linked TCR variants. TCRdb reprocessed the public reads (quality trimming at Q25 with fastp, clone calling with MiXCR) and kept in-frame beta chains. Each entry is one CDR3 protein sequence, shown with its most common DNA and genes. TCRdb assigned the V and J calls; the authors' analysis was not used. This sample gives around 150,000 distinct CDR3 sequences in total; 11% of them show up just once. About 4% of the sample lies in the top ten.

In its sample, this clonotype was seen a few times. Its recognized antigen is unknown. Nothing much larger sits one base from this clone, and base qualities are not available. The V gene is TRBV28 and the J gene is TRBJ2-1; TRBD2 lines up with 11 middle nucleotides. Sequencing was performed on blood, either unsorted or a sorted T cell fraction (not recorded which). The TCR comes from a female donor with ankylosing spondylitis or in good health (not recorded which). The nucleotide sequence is TGTGCCAGCAGTCCACTAGCGGGGGCAGCCTACAATGAGCAGTTCTTC. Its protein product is CASSPLAGAAYNEQFF.